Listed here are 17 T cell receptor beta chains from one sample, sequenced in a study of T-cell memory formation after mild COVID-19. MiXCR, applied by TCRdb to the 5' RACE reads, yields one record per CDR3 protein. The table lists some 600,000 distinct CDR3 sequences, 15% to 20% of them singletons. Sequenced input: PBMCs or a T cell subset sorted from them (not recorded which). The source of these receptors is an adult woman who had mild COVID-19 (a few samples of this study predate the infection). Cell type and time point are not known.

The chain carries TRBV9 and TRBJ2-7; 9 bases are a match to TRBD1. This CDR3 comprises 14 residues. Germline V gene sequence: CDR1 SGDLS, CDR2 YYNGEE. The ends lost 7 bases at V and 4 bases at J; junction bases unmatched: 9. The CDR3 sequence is CASGMGQGLYEQYF. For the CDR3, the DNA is TGTGCCAGCGGTATGGGACAGGGTTTATACGAGCAGTACTTC.

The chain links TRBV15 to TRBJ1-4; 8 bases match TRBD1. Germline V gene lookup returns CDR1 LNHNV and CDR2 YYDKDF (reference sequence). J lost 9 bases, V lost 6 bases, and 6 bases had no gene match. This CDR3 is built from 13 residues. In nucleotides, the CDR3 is TGTGCCACCAGTCCGGACAGGGTAAAAAAACTGTTTTTT. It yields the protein CATSPDRVKKLFF.

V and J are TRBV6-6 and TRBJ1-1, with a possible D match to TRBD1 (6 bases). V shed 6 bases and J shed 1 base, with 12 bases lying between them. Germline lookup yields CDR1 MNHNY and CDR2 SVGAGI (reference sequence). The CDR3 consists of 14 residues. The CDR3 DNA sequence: TGTGCCAGCAGCATCCCAGGGGAGAACACTGAAGCTTTCTTT. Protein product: CASSIPGENTEAFF.

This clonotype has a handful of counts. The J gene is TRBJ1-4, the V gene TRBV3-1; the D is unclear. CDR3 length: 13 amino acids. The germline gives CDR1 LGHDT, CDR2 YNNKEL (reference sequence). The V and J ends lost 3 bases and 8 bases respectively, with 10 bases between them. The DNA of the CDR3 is TGTGCCAGCAGCCAGGGCGACGGCGAAAAACTGTTTTTT. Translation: CASSQGDGEKLFF.

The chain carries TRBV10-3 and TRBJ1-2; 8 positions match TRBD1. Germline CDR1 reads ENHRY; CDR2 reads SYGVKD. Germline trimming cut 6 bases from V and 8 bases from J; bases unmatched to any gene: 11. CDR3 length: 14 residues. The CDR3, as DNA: TGTGCCATCAGCGGACAGGGAACGTGGCCGGGCTACACCTTC. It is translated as CAISGQGTWPGYTF.

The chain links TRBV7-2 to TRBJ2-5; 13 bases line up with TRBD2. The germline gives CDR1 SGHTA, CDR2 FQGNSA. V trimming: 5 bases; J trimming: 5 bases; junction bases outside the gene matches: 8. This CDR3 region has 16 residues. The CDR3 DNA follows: TGTGCCAGCAGCCACCGGACTAGCGGGAGTCGGGAGACCCAGTACTTC. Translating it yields CASSHRTSGSRETQYF. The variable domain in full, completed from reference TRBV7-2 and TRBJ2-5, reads GAGVSQSPSNKVTEKGKDVELRCDPISGHTALYWYRQSLGQGLEFLIYFQGNSAPDKSGLPSDRFSAERTGGSVSTLTIQRTQQEDSAVYLCASSHRTSGSRETQYFGPGTRLLVL.

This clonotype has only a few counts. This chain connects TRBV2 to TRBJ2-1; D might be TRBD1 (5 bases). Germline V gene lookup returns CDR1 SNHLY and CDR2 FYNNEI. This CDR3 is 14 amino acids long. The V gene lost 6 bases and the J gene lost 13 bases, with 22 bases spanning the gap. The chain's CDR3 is CASRPGSYLVEQFF. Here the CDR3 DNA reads TGTGCCAGCAGACCAGGGTCCTATTTAGTTGAACAGTTCTTC.

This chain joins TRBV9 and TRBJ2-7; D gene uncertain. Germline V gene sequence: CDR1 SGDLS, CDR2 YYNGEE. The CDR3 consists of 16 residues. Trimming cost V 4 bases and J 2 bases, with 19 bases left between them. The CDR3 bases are TGTGCCAGCAGCCCCTACTCCCGCGACATAGCCTACGAGCAGTACTTC. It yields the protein CASSPYSRDIAYEQYF.

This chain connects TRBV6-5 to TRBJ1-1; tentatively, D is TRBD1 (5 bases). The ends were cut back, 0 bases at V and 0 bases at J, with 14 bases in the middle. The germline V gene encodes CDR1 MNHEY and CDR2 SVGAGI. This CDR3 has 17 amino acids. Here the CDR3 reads CASSYSFGRDLNTEAFF. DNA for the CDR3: TGTGCCAGCAGTTACTCTTTTGGTCGGGACCTGAACACTGAAGCTTTCTTT.

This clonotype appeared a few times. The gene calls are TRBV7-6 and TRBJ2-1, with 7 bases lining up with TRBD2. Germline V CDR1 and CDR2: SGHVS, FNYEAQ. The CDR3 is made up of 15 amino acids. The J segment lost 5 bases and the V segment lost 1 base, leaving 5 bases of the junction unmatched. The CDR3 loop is CASSLDPGLHNEQFF. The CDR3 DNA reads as TGTGCCAGCAGCTTAGACCCGGGACTACACAATGAGCAGTTCTTC.

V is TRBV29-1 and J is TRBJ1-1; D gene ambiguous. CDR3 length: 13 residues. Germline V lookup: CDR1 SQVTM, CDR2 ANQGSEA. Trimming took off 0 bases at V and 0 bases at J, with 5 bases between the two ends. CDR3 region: CSVEDFLNTEAFF. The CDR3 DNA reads TGCAGCGTTGAAGATTTCCTGAACACTGAAGCTTTCTTT.

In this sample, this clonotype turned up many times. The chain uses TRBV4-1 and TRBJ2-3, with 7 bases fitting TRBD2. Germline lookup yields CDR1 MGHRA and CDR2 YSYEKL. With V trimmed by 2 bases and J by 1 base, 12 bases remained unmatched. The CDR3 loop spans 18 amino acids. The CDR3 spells CASSQPPDVAGGTDTQYF. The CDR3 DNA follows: TGCGCCAGCAGCCAACCCCCAGACGTTGCGGGGGGCACAGATACGCAGTATTTT.

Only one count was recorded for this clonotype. CDR3 bases: TGTGCCAGCAGCGCGCGGACAGGGAACTACAATGAGCAGTTCTTC. It yields the protein CASSARTGNYNEQFF. J is TRBJ2-1 and V is TRBV5-4, with 8 bases lining up with TRBD1. V shed 4 bases and J 3 bases; nucleotides not matched to a gene: 6. Germline-derived CDR1 and CDR2 are SGHNT and YYREEE (reference sequence). The CDR3 contains 15 residues.

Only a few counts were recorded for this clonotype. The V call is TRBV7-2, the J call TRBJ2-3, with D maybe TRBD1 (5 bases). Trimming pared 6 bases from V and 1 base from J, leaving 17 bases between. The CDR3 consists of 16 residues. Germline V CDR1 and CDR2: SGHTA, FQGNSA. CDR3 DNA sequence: TGTGCCAGCAGGTCTCCATTGACAGCCCGCACAGATACGCAGTATTTT. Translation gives CASRSPLTARTDTQYF.

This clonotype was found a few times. The CDR3 loop reads CASSLRGAGTDTQYF. The CDR3, as DNA: TGTGCCAGCAGCTTAAGGGGCGCAGGAACAGATACGCAGTATTTT. V usage is TRBV7-2 and J usage is TRBJ2-3; the D gene is possibly TRBD1 (5 bases). Germline V lookup: CDR1 SGHTA, CDR2 FQGNSA. CDR3 length: 15 amino acids. V was pared by 2 bases and J by 3 bases, with 12 bases between.

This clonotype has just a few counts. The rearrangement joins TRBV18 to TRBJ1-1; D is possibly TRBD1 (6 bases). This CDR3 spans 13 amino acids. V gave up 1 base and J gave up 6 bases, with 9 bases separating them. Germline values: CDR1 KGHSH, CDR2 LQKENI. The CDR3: CASSPLAGAEAFF. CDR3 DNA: TGTGCCAGCTCACCACTTGCAGGGGCTGAAGCTTTCTTT.

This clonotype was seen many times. As DNA, the CDR3 is TGTGCCTGGAGCTCAGGGGGCCAAATATCGGGCGAGCAGTACTTC. This sequence encodes CAWSSGGQISGEQYF. The chain links TRBV30 to TRBJ2-7; 8 positions agree with TRBD1. The CDR3 has 15 residues. The ends lost 3 bases at V and 6 bases at J; junction bases unmatched: 13. The germline CDR1 and CDR2 sequences are GTSNPN and SVGIG (reference sequence).